This is a list of T cell receptor beta chains from one sample in a study of cytomegalovirus exposure and HLA in healthy donors. Only in-frame clones appear in the TCRdb table, and some are missing; sequencing was by immunoSEQ multiplex PCR. The table has 100,000 to 120,000 clones, more than 70% seen once; the top ten hold approximately 1.9%. Sequenced input: PBMCs. Receptors were obtained from a woman between 18 and 30 years old in good health and CMV-seronegative. The CDR3 runs from the conserved cysteine through the conserved F or W. The order of the fields is V gene, clone size, D gene, J gene, CDR3 DNA, CDR3 protein. The D gene is left open where the match is weak. Clone size appears in some rows only: once, few, many, or a class for an expanded clone.

TRBV15	once	TRBD1	TRBJ2-5	TGTGCCACCAGCAGCTCAGGGGGACAAGAGACCCAGTACTTC	CATSSSGGQETQYF
TRBV7-8	.	.	TRBJ1-6	TGTGCCAGCAGCTTAGGGTTAAGCGGGGAGATCAATTCACCCCTCCACTTT	CASSLGLSGEINSPLHF
TRBV6-4	.	TRBD1	TRBJ1-2	TGTGCCAGCAGTGGACAGGGTAACGGCTACACCTTC	CASSGQGNGYTF
TRBV30	.	TRBD2	TRBJ2-1	TGTGCCTGGACTAGCGGGGTGGTCAATGAGCAGTTCTTC	CAWTSGVVNEQFF
TRBV7-7	.	.	TRBJ2-3	TGTGCTAGCAGCTTCCATCCGGGACAAGCGCAGTATTTT	CASSFHPGQAQYF
TRBV5-1	.	.	TRBJ2-1	TGCGCCAGCAGCTTTATGGGGACTTTTAACAATGAGCAGTTCTTC	CASSFMGTFNNEQFF
TRBV7-9	.	.	TRBJ2-7	TGTGCCAGCAGCTTAGTACAGAGCTACGAGCAGTACTTC	CASSLVQSYEQYF
TRBV9	.	.	TRBJ1-1	TGTGCCAGCAGCGTACAGGAGAACACTGAAGCTTTCTTT	CASSVQENTEAFF
TRBV5-4	.	TRBD2	TRBJ2-1	TGTGCCAGCAGCTTGGCAGCTAGCGGGAGGGTTAATGAGCAGTTCTTC	CASSLAASGRVNEQFF
TRBV28	.	.	TRBJ1-5	TGTGCCATAGACAGTATGACGATCAGCAATCAGCCCCAGCATTTT	CAIDSMTISNQPQHF
TRBV5-1	.	.	TRBJ2-1	TGCGCCAGCAGCTCCTTTCCCTCCTACAATGAGCAGTTCTTC	CASSSFPSYNEQFF
TRBV7-2	.	.	TRBJ1-2	TGTGCCAGCAGCTTTCAGGGGTATGGCTACACCTTC	CASSFQGYGYTF
TRBV5-4	.	TRBD2	TRBJ2-1	TGTGCCAGCAGCCCAGGACTAGCGGGAGCCTACAATGAGCAGTTCTTC	CASSPGLAGAYNEQFF
TRBV6-5	.	TRBD2	TRBJ2-3	TGTGCCAGCAGTGCGCGGGGGATAAGCACAGATACGCAGTATTTT	CASSARGISTDTQYF
TRBV6-1	once	.	TRBJ1-4	TGTGCCAGCAGGAGGGATGGGAGGGACGCGGAAAAACTGTTTTTT	CASRRDGRDAEKLFF
TRBV28	.	.	TRBJ1-6	TGTGCCAGCAGGGTCAACACGAGGGGGAATAATTCACCCCTCCACTTT	CASRVNTRGNNSPLHF
TRBV7-3	.	.	TRBJ2-5	TGTGCCAGCAGCTTCAGGGGTCTTGGGGAGACCCAGTACTTC	CASSFRGLGETQYF
TRBV5-1	once	.	TRBJ2-5	TGCGCCAGCAGCTTGAGTTCTTCAGCTAGGCCGGAGGAGACCCAGTACTTC	CASSLSSSARPEETQYF
TRBV27	.	TRBD2	TRBJ2-5	TGTGCCAAGCCCATACTAGCGGGGACTAGGGAAGAGACCCAGTACTTC	CAKPILAGTREETQYF
TRBV9	.	TRBD2	TRBJ2-1	TGTGCCAGCAGCCCCACGTATCTAGCGGGAGTGATAAATGAGCAGTTCTTC	CASSPTYLAGVINEQFF
TRBV11-2	.	TRBD2	TRBJ2-3	TGTGCCTCCTCGCCGGGAGAGACTAGCGGGGCAGATACGCAGTATTTT	CASSPGETSGADTQYF
TRBV28	.	.	TRBJ1-3	TGTGCCAGCAGCCAGGGGAACACCATATATTTT	CASSQGNTIYF
TRBV5-1	.	.	TRBJ2-3	TGCGCCAGCAGCCCGGGGGACCAAGATACGCAGTATTTT	CASSPGDQDTQYF
TRBV28	.	.	TRBJ2-3	TGTGCCAGTGGACGGGGTACGCAGTATTTT	CASGRGTQYF
TRBV7-9	few	.	TRBJ2-7	TGTGCCAGCAGCCCGAACACCTACGAGCAGTACTTC	CASSPNTYEQYF
TRBV4-3	.	.	TRBJ1-1	TGCGCCAGCAGCCAAGACCCGACCGGACTCGGGGAAGCTTTCTTT	CASSQDPTGLGEAFF
TRBV5-1	.	TRBD1	TRBJ2-7	TGCGCCAGCAGCCCAAGCATCGACAGGGGGACCTACGAGCAGTACTTC	CASSPSIDRGTYEQYF
TRBV18	.	.	TRBJ1-5	TGTGCCAGCGGTGGGGGGGCGCGCAATCAGCCCCAGCATTTT	CASGGGARNQPQHF
TRBV28	.	TRBD1	TRBJ2-7	TGTGCCAGCAGTTTTAGGACAGGGGGGAGGGAGCAGTACTTC	CASSFRTGGREQYF
TRBV30	.	.	TRBJ2-1	TGTGCCTGGAGCGCGGACTGGGTTAGATACAATGAGCAGTTCTTC	CAWSADWVRYNEQFF
TRBV19	.	.	TRBJ1-2	TGTGCCAGTAGTATTGTGGGGCGAGGTGGCTACACCTTC	CASSIVGRGGYTF
TRBV4-1	.	.	TRBJ1-5	TGCGCCAGCAGCCAAGTGGAAGGGGGCAATCAGCCCCAGCATTTT	CASSQVEGGNQPQHF
TRBV5-6	.	.	TRBJ1-2	TGTGCCAGCAGCTTCGGACAAAGCGATGGCTACACCTTC	CASSFGQSDGYTF
TRBV5-1	once	.	TRBJ2-1	TGCGCCAGCAGCTCGATGCTAGTAGGCAATGAGCAGTTCTTC	CASSSMLVGNEQFF
TRBV6-5	.	.	TRBJ1-5	TGTGCCAGCAGCCGAGATCGCAATCAGCCCCAGCATTTT	CASSRDRNQPQHF
TRBV4-3	.	.	TRBJ1-3	TGCGCCAGCAGCCTTGAGTCTCAAGGCGGGTACGAAAACACCATATATTTT	CASSLESQGGYENTIYF
TRBV2	.	TRBD1	TRBJ1-1	TGTGCCAGCAGCTACAGGGGCACTGAAGCTTTCTTT	CASSYRGTEAFF
TRBV15	.	.	TRBJ2-7	TGTGCCACCAGCAGAGATCGAAGAGCCTCAGAGCAGTACTTC	CATSRDRRASEQYF
TRBV20-1	.	.	TRBJ2-5	TGCAGTGCTAGAGGACTAGTTGGGGAGTACTTC	CSARGLVGEYF